What follows are 15 T cell receptor beta chains derived from one specimen sequenced in a study of T cells in Graves' hyperthyroidism and ophthalmopathy. It was RNA transcripts that yielded the amplified TCR beta CDR3 regions. Researchers ran a first-round RT-PCR on the TCR CDR3 using the HTBI primer set. TCRdb fed the multiplex PCR reads into MiXCR, producing one record per CDR3 protein. The sample shows about 520,000 distinct CDR3 sequences, 24% of them seen only once. Source material: blood. The receptors stem from a woman younger than 45 with Graves' ophthalmopathy.

The chain recombines TRBV6-1 with TRBJ2-7, with 9 bases fitting TRBD2. Germline V gene data show CDR1 as MNHNS and CDR2 as SASEGT. Unmatched junction bases numbered 5, after V lost 6 bases and J lost 2 bases. The CDR3 spans 14 residues. CDR3 in amino acids: CASRPGLAPYEQYF. CDR3 bases: TGTGCCAGCAGGCCAGGACTAGCGCCCTACGAGCAGTACTTC.

In this sample, this clonotype turned up many times. CDR3 coding DNA: TGTGCCAGCAGTGACGTCCCCGTGGTTGGAGCGGGGGGCTGTGAGACCCAGTACTTC. Protein product: CASSDVPVVGAGGCETQYF. The chain carries TRBV6-4 and TRBJ2-5; 9 nucleotides line up with TRBD2. With V trimmed by 2 bases and J by 5 bases, 18 bases remained unmatched. CDR1 and CDR2 (germline): MRHNA, SNTAGT. The CDR3 covers 19 residues.

This clonotype was detected ten times or more. The chain couples TRBV4-1 to TRBJ1-2; D is unresolved. Germline assignment: CDR1 MGHRA and CDR2 YSYEKL. V was pared by 0 bases and J by 8 bases, with 7 bases between. The CDR3 has 12 residues. The CDR3 sequence: CASSQDLGGYTF. Here the CDR3 DNA reads TGCGCCAGCAGCCAAGATCTCGGGGGCTACACCTTC.

This clonotype has just one count. The V gene is TRBV6-1, the J gene TRBJ1-2; 12 positions match TRBD1. V was clipped by 7 bases and J by 4 bases; unmatched bases: 10. Germline-derived CDR1 and CDR2 are MNHNS and SASEGT. The CDR3 length is 16 residues. The CDR3 nucleotides read TGTGCCAGCATCCTAGGGGGGACAGGGGGCCGCTATGGCTACACCTTC. It specifies CASILGGTGGRYGYTF.

The chain is built from TRBV6-2 or TRBV6-3 and TRBJ2-2, with TRBD1 matching 7 bases. J was trimmed by 15 bases and V by 4 bases; bases with no gene match: 17. The length of the CDR3 is 15 residues. In germline, CDR1 is MNHEY, CDR2 SVGEGT. The CDR3 nucleotides are TGTGCCAGCAGTTTTGGAGCGGACAGGCCTGCCGGGATGTTTTTT. Translated: CASSFGADRPAGMFF.

The sample holds many counts of this clonotype. V is TRBV7-8 and J is TRBJ1-2, with TRBD1 identical over 7 bases. The V segment lost 5 bases and the J segment 2 bases; nucleotides outside the gene matches: 11. Germline CDR1 reads SGHVS; CDR2 reads FQNEAQ. CDR3 size: 16 residues. The CDR3 nucleotides read TGTGCCAGCAGCCAAGACAGGGCAGTGGAAAACTATGGCTACACCTTC. It yields the protein CASSQDRAVENYGYTF.

The rearrangement uses TRBV20-1 and TRBJ1-5; D unresolved. V was trimmed by 0 bases and J by 5 bases, leaving 17 bases between them. This CDR3 is built from 16 residues. CDR1 and CDR2 from the germline V gene are DFQATT and SNEGSKA (reference sequence). CDR3 bases: TGCAGTGCTAGAGATGTAGTACGAGGCTTGGATCAGCCCCAGCATTTT. This encodes CSARDVVRGLDQPQHF.

The chain carries TRBV27 and TRBJ2-5; D uncertain. CDR3 length: 13 amino acids. The germline V gene has CDR1 MNHEY and CDR2 SMNVEV (reference sequence). Trimming took off 5 bases at V and 0 bases at J, with 7 bases between the two ends. As DNA, the CDR3 is TGTGCCAGCAGTCCTTATAACCAAGAGACCCAGTACTTC. Protein: CASSPYNQETQYF.

The V gene is TRBV6-1, the J gene TRBJ2-7, with 9 bases identical to TRBD1. The CDR3 sequence is 17 residues long. Losses at the gene ends were 6 bases for V and 3 bases for J; bases not matched to a gene: 15. In germline, CDR1 is MNHNS, CDR2 SASEGT. This CDR3 reads CASSLRRTGVALYEQYF. CDR3 coding DNA: TGTGCCAGCAGCCTCCGCCGGACAGGGGTCGCGCTCTACGAGCAGTACTTC.

The rearrangement uses TRBV19 and TRBJ2-2; D possibly corresponds to TRBD1 (5 bases). There are 13 residues in the CDR3. V dropped 7 bases and J dropped 11 bases, with 17 bases sitting between them. Germline values: CDR1 LNHDA, CDR2 SQIVND (reference sequence). The CDR3 DNA sequence: TGTGCCAGTACAGGGCAGGGCGGTCTTGAGCTGTTTTTT. As protein: CASTGQGGLELFF.

The chain couples TRBV10-2 to TRBJ1-1, with D unclear. Trimming cost V 8 bases and J 1 base, with 11 bases left between them. The CDR3 sequence is 13 residues long. Germline CDR1 reads WSHSY; CDR2 reads SAAADI. The CDR3: CASFWGGNTEAFF. As DNA, the CDR3 is TGCGCCAGCTTTTGGGGAGGGAACACTGAAGCTTTCTTT.

This clonotype has a count of ten or more. The chain carries TRBV7-8 and TRBJ2-5; a possible D gene is TRBD2 (7 bases). Germline V gene sequence: CDR1 SGHVS, CDR2 FQNEAQ. The CDR3 runs to 17 residues. V was cut by 2 bases and J by 1 base, with 17 bases left in between. The CDR3 protein is CASSLSPLAGAQETQYF. CDR3 DNA sequence: TGTGCCAGCAGCTTATCCCCCTTGGCGGGGGCCCAAGAGACCCAGTACTTC.

The V gene is TRBV28, the J gene TRBJ2-5; D might be TRBD2 (5 bases). There are 16 residues in the CDR3. Germline CDR1 is MDHEN and CDR2 is SYDVKM. V lost 4 bases and J lost 2, with 17 bases in between. The CDR3 DNA sequence: TGTGCCAGCAGTTCCCCCCGGGATGGAAAACAAGAGACCCAGTACTTC. Its translation: CASSSPRDGKQETQYF.

The table lists this clonotype with many counts. J is TRBJ2-5 and V is TRBV9; D is unresolved. Germline loops: CDR1 SGDLS, CDR2 YYNGEE. Trimming removed 0 bases from V and 4 bases from J, with 16 bases in between. The CDR3 spans 16 residues. The CDR3, as DNA: TGTGCCAGCAGCGTAGCTTTGGGTGGGCAGTTAGAGACCCAGTACTTC. It yields the protein CASSVALGGQLETQYF.

This rearrangement joins TRBV28 to TRBJ2-7; a possible D gene is TRBD1 (6 bases). The CDR3 length is 15 residues. The ends were cut back, 4 bases at V and 6 bases at J, with 19 bases in the middle. Germline V gene data show CDR1 as MDHEN and CDR2 as SYDVKM. The CDR3 loop reads CASSSRTGMGGEQYF. The CDR3 nucleotides are TGTGCCAGCAGTTCTCGCACAGGGATGGGTGGCGAGCAGTACTTC.